The clone carrying this T cell receptor beta chain was counted many times. The antigen remains unidentified. This specimen comes from a study of T cell repertoires in cytomegalovirus infection. Overall study: Selection of CMV epitopes for the study included recently identified HLA-C-restricted and well-studied HLA-B-restricted ones. Public TCR beta signatures were indicative of both CMV infection and a matching HLA type. Overall study findings and caveats: HLA-C-restricted CMV-specific TCR beta clonotypes were dominant in the ex vivo response. Of the TCR beta families, the public ones yielded a cumulative frequency that identified carriers of CMV plus the relevant HLA.

One entry per CDR3 protein, called by TCRdb with MiXCR from the reads. The sample consists of some 920,000 distinct CDR3 sequences, approximately 30% of them appearing once. The CDR3 runs 13 residues. Trimming left V 5 bases short and J 7 bases short, with 12 bases between. Germline V gene data show CDR1 as SGHVS and CDR2 as FNYEAQ. Material: cultured CD8+ T cells from PBMCs, obtained from culture after CMV antigen stimulation. The sequence was collected from a human donor in good health (CMV status not recorded). Some clones in this sample may be carry-over from other donors' samples. The chain recombines TRBV7-6 with TRBJ1-3, with D uncertain. CDR3 sequence (DNA): TGTGCCAGCAGCCCCAGGAATCAGAACACCATATATTTT. Its protein is CASSPRNQNTIYF.